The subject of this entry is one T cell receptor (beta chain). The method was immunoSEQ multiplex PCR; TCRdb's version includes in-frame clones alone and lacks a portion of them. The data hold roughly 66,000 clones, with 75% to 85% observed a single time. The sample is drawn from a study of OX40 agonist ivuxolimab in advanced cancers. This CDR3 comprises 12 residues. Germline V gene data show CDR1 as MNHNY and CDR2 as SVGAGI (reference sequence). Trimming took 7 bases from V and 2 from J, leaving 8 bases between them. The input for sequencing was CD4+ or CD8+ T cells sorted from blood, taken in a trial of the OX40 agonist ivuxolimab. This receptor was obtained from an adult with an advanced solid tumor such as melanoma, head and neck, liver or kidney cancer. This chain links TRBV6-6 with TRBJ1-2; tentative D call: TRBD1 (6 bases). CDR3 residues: CASTQGNYGYTF. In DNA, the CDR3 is TGTGCCAGCACCCAGGGGAACTATGGCTACACCTTC.